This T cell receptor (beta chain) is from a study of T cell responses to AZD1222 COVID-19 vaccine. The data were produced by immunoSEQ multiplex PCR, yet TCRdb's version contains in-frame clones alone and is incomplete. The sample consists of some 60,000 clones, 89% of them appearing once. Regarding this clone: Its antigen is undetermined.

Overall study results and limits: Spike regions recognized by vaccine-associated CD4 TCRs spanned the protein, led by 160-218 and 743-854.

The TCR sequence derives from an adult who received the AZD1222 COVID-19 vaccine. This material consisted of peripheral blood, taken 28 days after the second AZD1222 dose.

CDR3 sequence: CASRDRTGSTEAFF. The DNA of the CDR3 is TGTGCCAGCAGAGACCGGACAGGGAGCACTGAAGCTTTCTTT. The chain employs TRBV6-5 and TRBJ1-1, with 8 nucleotides matching TRBD1. V dropped 6 bases and J dropped 4; count of bases not matched to a gene: 7. Germline assignment: CDR1 MNHEY and CDR2 SVGAGI. The CDR3 is made up of 14 amino acids.